This passage covers 12 T cell receptor beta chains from one sample sequenced in a study of cytomegalovirus exposure and HLA in healthy donors. Researchers ran the PCR with 60 Vbeta and 13 Jbeta primers. This table comes from immunoSEQ multiplex PCR, and its TCRdb copy is limited to in-frame clones, with some not included. This sample has 200,000 to 250,000 clones, with around 80% found just once. The sequenced sample consisted of PBMCs. The receptors stem from a woman aged 55-69 years in good health and CMV-seropositive.

Details on this clone: The identical CDR3 is also encoded by other nucleotide sequences in the sample. The J gene is TRBJ1-2, the V gene TRBV2; no clear D gene. The CDR3 totals 14 residues. Looked up from germline, CDR1 is SNHLY and CDR2 is FYNNEI. V was clipped by 3 bases and J by 2 bases, with 10 bases between them. The CDR3 region has the DNA TGTGCCAGCAGTGAGCAGAGCGGAAACTATGGCTACACCTTC. Amino acid sequence: CASSEQSGNYGYTF.

The chain couples TRBV5-4 to TRBJ2-2; D is ambiguous. The CDR3 sequence is 14 residues long. CDR1 is SGHNT, CDR2 YYREEE, per germline (reference sequence). Trimming took 0 bases from V and 6 from J, leaving 9 bases between them. The CDR3: CASSLAQFSGELFF. The DNA for the CDR3 is TGTGCCAGCAGCTTGGCGCAGTTCTCCGGGGAGCTGTTTTTT.

The V and J genes are TRBV9 and TRBJ1-2, with D possibly matching TRBD1 (5 bases). Germline CDR1 reads SGDLS; CDR2 reads YYNGEE. The CDR3 extends over 14 amino acids. The V end was cut by 5 bases, the J end by 4 bases, with 15 bases between. This CDR3 is CASRRGGDPYGYTF. DNA for the CDR3: TGTGCCAGCAGACGCGGAGGGGACCCCTATGGCTACACCTTC.

The J gene is TRBJ1-6, the V gene TRBV28, with 7 bases matching TRBD1. V lost 6 bases to trimming and J lost 10 bases; unmatched junction nucleotides: 12. CDR3 length: 15 amino acids. CDR1 is MDHEN, CDR2 SYDVKM, per germline. The CDR3 loop reads CASRTGGGGWSPLHF. CDR3 nucleotides: TGTGCCAGCAGGACCGGTGGAGGGGGCTGGTCACCCCTCCACTTT.

The chain employs TRBV28 and TRBJ2-3; TRBD2 agrees at 10 bases. The V segment lost 7 bases and the J segment 4 bases; nucleotides outside the gene matches: 5. The CDR3 sequence is 14 residues long. The germline V gene encodes CDR1 MDHEN and CDR2 SYDVKM. The CDR3 coding sequence is TGTGCCAGCATCCCCCTAGCGGGGGCAGATACGCAGTATTTT. It encodes CASIPLAGADTQYF.

In its sample, this clone was seen a few times. The chain has TRBV27 and TRBJ2-3; the match to TRBD2 covers 10 bases. Per the germline V gene, CDR1 is MNHEY and CDR2 is SMNVEV (reference sequence). The V gene end was trimmed by 8 bases and the J gene end by 1 base; junction bases not matched to a gene: 0. The CDR3 is made up of 13 amino acids. The CDR3 DNA reads TGTGCCAGCGGACTAGCGGGCACAGATACGCAGTATTTT. It is translated as CASGLAGTDTQYF.

The gene calls are TRBV6-5 and TRBJ2-5; 10 nucleotides match TRBD1. CDR3 size: 14 residues. In germline, CDR1 is MNHEY, CDR2 SVGAGI. V was pared by 10 bases and J by 5 bases, with 10 bases of the junction left unmatched. The chain's CDR3 is CATIDRGRTETQYF. CDR3 DNA sequence: TGTGCCACCATAGACAGGGGGCGCACCGAGACCCAGTACTTC.

V is TRBV7-8 and J is TRBJ2-2; the match to TRBD2 covers 9 bases. From germline, CDR1 is SGHVS and CDR2 FQNEAQ. The CDR3 has 17 residues. J lost 4 bases, V lost 5 bases, and 11 bases had no gene match. In nucleotides, the CDR3 is TGTGCCAGCAGCGGAAAGGCGGGAGGGCCGAGCACCGGGGAGCTGTTTTTT. Translated: CASSGKAGGPSTGELFF.

The rearrangement joins TRBV7-3 to TRBJ1-1; 10 bases map to TRBD1. The germline gives CDR1 SGHTA, CDR2 FQGTGA. This CDR3 spans 17 amino acids. J lost 5 bases, V lost 2 bases, and 11 bases had no gene match. The CDR3 DNA reads as TGTGCCAGCAGCTTAGGGGGACAGGGGCTACGGAGGACTGAAGCTTTCTTT. Protein sequence: CASSLGGQGLRRTEAFF.

This clone was detected a few times. The rearrangement uses TRBV20-1 and TRBJ2-1; possible D gene TRBD2, 6 bases. This CDR3 is built from 10 residues. V was pared by 5 bases and J by 10 bases, with 9 bases between. Germline values: CDR1 DFQATT, CDR2 SNEGSKA (reference sequence). In nucleotides, the CDR3 is TGCAGTGCTTGGAGGGAGGAGCAGTTCTTC. Translated, it gives CSAWREEQFF.

V usage is TRBV7-2 and J usage is TRBJ2-6; possibly TRBD1 for D (6 bases). Germline-derived CDR1 and CDR2 are SGHTA and FQGNSA. This CDR3 is built from 16 residues. The V end lost 4 bases, the J end lost 2 bases, and 12 bases lay between the germline ends. CDR3 amino acids: CASSSYRAAGANVLTF. In DNA form, the CDR3 reads TGTGCCAGCAGCTCGTACAGGGCCGCTGGGGCCAACGTCCTGACTTTC.

Worth noting for this clone: Germline and junction disagree at one end, which may indicate a read error. The V call is TRBV30, the J call TRBJ1-2; the D gene is possibly TRBD1 (5 bases). This CDR3 has 10 residues. Germline V CDR1 and CDR2: GTSNPN, SVGIG (reference sequence). CDR3 loop: CAWTDKGKGF. Here the CDR3 DNA reads TGTGCCTGGACTGATAAGGGGAAAGGCTTC.